One and the same sample provided the 10 T cell receptor beta chains below, sequenced in a study of T-cell reconstitution after alpha-beta-depleted transplantation in children. Unique molecular identifiers were built into the TCRbeta library. TCRdb itself ran the PCR reads through MiXCR, one entry per CDR3 protein. The sample has roughly 120,000 distinct CDR3 sequences, around 23% seen once. The material sequenced was PBMCs, mostly from graft donor cells, taken 180 days after TCRalphabeta/CD19-depleted stem cell transplant. The receptors here all came from a male patient between 2 and 15 years old who had a stem cell transplant for chronic granulomatous disease, so the T cells may come from the graft donor.

The rearrangement joins TRBV20-1 to TRBJ1-2, with D unclear. V was cut by 1 base and J by 0 bases, with 6 bases left in between. This CDR3 comprises 13 residues. CDR1 and CDR2 from the germline V gene are DFQATT and SNEGSKA (reference sequence). CDR3 sequence (DNA): TGCAGTGCTAGAGGACCAGCTAACTATGGCTACACCTTC. Its protein is CSARGPANYGYTF.

J is TRBJ1-1 and V is TRBV28; D gene uncertain. The germline gives CDR1 MDHEN, CDR2 SYDVKM. The CDR3 totals 13 residues. The V end was cut by 10 bases, the J end by 0 bases, with 12 bases between. CDR3 DNA: TGTGCCACCGGTGTCGGCATGAACACTGAAGCTTTCTTT. This codes for CATGVGMNTEAFF. Full variable domain (outside the CDR3, taken from reference TRBV28 and TRBJ1-1): DVKVTQSSRYLVKRTGEKVFLECVQDMDHENMFWYRQDPGLGLRLIYFSYDVKMKEKGDIPEGYSVSREKKERFSLILESASTNQTSMYLCATGVGMNTEAFFGQGTRLTVV.

This clonotype appeared many times. The CDR3 region is CASSLGTGSEAFF. The CDR3 region has the DNA TGTGCCAGCAGCTTAGGGACAGGCTCTGAAGCTTTCTTT. The chain couples TRBV7-8 to TRBJ1-1; 7 positions agree with TRBD1. This CDR3 has 13 residues. Germline trimming cut 1 base from V and 6 bases from J; bases unmatched to any gene: 2. Germline CDR1 and CDR2: SGHVS and FQNEAQ. The whole variable domain, filled in from reference TRBV7-8 and TRBJ1-1, reads GAGVSQSPRYKVAKRGQDVALRCDPISGHVSLFWYQQALGQGPEFLTYFQNEAQLDKSGLPSDRFFAERPEGSVSTLKIQRTQQEDSAVYLCASSLGTGSEAFFGQGTRLTVV.

This clonotype was seen repeatedly, ten times or more. The chain uses TRBV5-1 and TRBJ2-7; 8 bases are a match to TRBD1. CDR1 and CDR2 (germline): SGHRS, YFSETQ. There are 15 residues in the CDR3. V was clipped by 3 bases and J by 7 bases; unmatched bases: 12. The CDR3 loop is CASSSLRTGKGEQYF. CDR3 bases: TGCGCCAGCAGCTCCCTCCGGACAGGGAAGGGGGAGCAGTACTTC.

In its sample, this clonotype was seen once. The chain carries TRBV11-2 and TRBJ2-7; the D is unclear. CDR1 and CDR2 from the germline V gene are SGHAT and FQNNGV. This CDR3 has 14 amino acids. Between the trimmed V and J ends, which lost 2 bases and 4 bases, there was a span of 12 bases. CDR3 nucleotide sequence: TGTGCCAGCAGCTTAAGTCGGGTTAATTACGAGCAGTACTTC. This codes for CASSLSRVNYEQYF.

This clonotype was recorded at least ten times. The genes are TRBV12-3 or TRBV12-4 and TRBJ2-1; D possibly uses TRBD1 or TRBD2 (6 bases each). Trimming took off 3 bases at V and 8 bases at J, with 17 bases between the two ends. CDR3 length: 15 residues. The CDR3 sequence is CASSFFGGKWDEQFF. CDR3 DNA: TGTGCCAGCAGTTTTTTCGGGGGCAAGTGGGATGAGCAGTTCTTC.

This chain uses TRBV7-6 with TRBJ1-1, with 7 nucleotides matching TRBD1. J lost 6 bases, V lost 5 bases, and 6 bases had no gene match. Germline V CDR1 and CDR2: SGHVS, FNYEAQ. The CDR3 runs to 13 residues. DNA of the CDR3: TGTGCCAGCAGCACTCTGACAGGGCCTGAAGCTTTCTTT. It codes for CASSTLTGPEAFF.

The gene calls are TRBV7-6 and TRBJ2-7; D is unresolved. This CDR3 has 14 residues. Per germline, CDR1 SGHVS and CDR2 FNYEAQ. V dropped 5 bases and J dropped 0 bases, with 11 bases sitting between them. Written as DNA, the CDR3 is TGTGCCAGCAGCCCAGCATACCCCTCCTACGAGCAGTACTTC. It is translated as CASSPAYPSYEQYF.

J is TRBJ2-7 and V is TRBV14; 8 nucleotides agree with TRBD1. The junction had 4 bases not matched to a gene; V was cut back by 4 bases and J by 2 bases. The CDR3 is 14 amino acids. Germline CDR1 is SGHDN and CDR2 is FVKESK. The CDR3, as DNA: TGTGCCAGCAGCCGAACGGGACAGGCCTACGAGCAGTACTTC. It encodes CASSRTGQAYEQYF.

This clonotype was seen at least ten times. CDR3 sequence reads: CSARDAGREQYF. DNA of the CDR3: TGCAGTGCTAGAGATGCGGGGCGCGAGCAGTACTTC. This sequence joins TRBV20-1 and TRBJ2-7; D is possibly TRBD2 (6 bases). This CDR3 is built from 12 residues. The V gene lost 0 bases and the J gene lost 6 bases, with 9 bases spanning the gap. CDR1 DFQATT and CDR2 SNEGSKA come from the germline V gene (reference sequence).